A single sample gave rise to the 25 T cell receptor beta chains below, sequenced in a study of blood T cell repertoires in COVID-19. The protocol was immunoSEQ multiplex PCR, while the TCRdb copy is restricted to in-frame clones and leaves out a portion. The sample has some 170,000 clones, roughly 79% seen once. Sequenced sample: peripheral blood. The receptors stem from a woman aged 40-49 years with COVID-19, enrolled during active disease.

The chain employs TRBV4-1 and TRBJ1-4; D is possibly TRBD1 (5 bases). This CDR3 region has 16 residues. The germline V and J ends were trimmed by 6 bases and 4 bases, with 18 bases remaining between them. Looked up from germline, CDR1 is MGHRA and CDR2 is YSYEKL. This chain's CDR3 is CASRPDSTYRNEKLFF. CDR3 DNA: TGCGCCAGCAGACCCGACAGTACTTACCGTAATGAAAAACTGTTTTTT.

This chain connects TRBV6-5 to TRBJ2-5; 9 positions match TRBD2. Losses at the gene ends were 8 bases for V and 5 bases for J; bases not matched to a gene: 6. This CDR3 comprises 13 residues. In germline, CDR1 is MNHEY, CDR2 SVGAGI. Written as DNA, the CDR3 is TGTGCCAGCTCGGGCAGCGGGAGGGAGACCCAGTACTTC. Its translation is CASSGSGRETQYF.

V gene TRBV15 combines with J gene TRBJ1-3; TRBD1 is a possible D gene (5 bases). Trimming took 3 bases from V and 2 from J, leaving 11 bases between them. CDR3 length equals 15 residues. CDR1 is LNHNV, CDR2 YYDKDF, per germline (reference sequence). The CDR3, as DNA: TGTGCCACCAGCAGGGACACAAGCCCTGGAAACACCATATATTTT. Translated: CATSRDTSPGNTIYF.

The chain recombines TRBV12-5 with TRBJ2-1; 8 nucleotides line up with TRBD2. The CDR3 loop spans 13 amino acids. Trimming cost V 5 bases and J 5 bases; bases outside gene matches: 2. CDR1 LGHNT and CDR2 FRNRAP come from the germline V gene. CDR3 amino acids: CASGIGGDNEQFF. In DNA form, the CDR3 reads TGTGCTAGTGGTATCGGGGGGGACAATGAGCAGTTCTTC.

This sequence joins TRBV19 and TRBJ1-4; TRBD1 matches 8 bases. The CDR3 has 15 residues. The V gene's germline CDR1 is LNHDA and CDR2 SQIVND (reference sequence). The junction had 6 bases not matched to a gene; V was cut back by 4 bases and J by 5 bases. In DNA form, the CDR3 reads TGTGCCAGTAGTACCACAGGGGGAGAGAATGAAAAACTGTTTTTT. Translation: CASSTTGGENEKLFF.

The genes are TRBV19 and TRBJ2-7, with a weak D call TRBD1 (6 bases). V was trimmed by 4 bases and J by 4 bases, leaving 14 bases between them. The length of the CDR3 is 14 residues. In germline, CDR1 is LNHDA, CDR2 SQIVND (reference sequence). The CDR3 bases are TGTGCCAGTAGTACGGCCACAGGGTTATACGAGCAGTACTTC. It encodes CASSTATGLYEQYF.

The V and J genes are TRBV12-5 and TRBJ1-2; TRBD1 aligns across 9 bases. V dropped 1 base and J dropped 1; count of bases not matched to a gene: 13. There are 19 residues in the CDR3. Germline CDR1 reads LGHNT; CDR2 reads FRNRAP. For the CDR3, the DNA is TGTGCTAGTGGTTTGGCTGAACCGGACAGGGGCCGATTTAACTATGGCTACACCTTC. Its protein product is CASGLAEPDRGRFNYGYTF.

V and J are TRBV11-2 and TRBJ2-7, with D unclear. This CDR3 is 13 amino acids long. Trimming left V 5 bases short and J 6 bases short, with 14 bases between. The germline V gene encodes CDR1 SGHAT and CDR2 FQNNGV. The CDR3 nucleotides are TGTGCCAGCAGCGCAGGCCGTGGTTTCGAGCAGTACGTC. Residues: CASSAGRGFEQYV.

The DNA for the CDR3 is TGTGCCAGCACCGACAGTAAGGGAACCAATCAGCCCCAGCATTTT. Translating gives CASTDSKGTNQPQHF. The chain combines TRBV28 with TRBJ1-5, with TRBD1 as a possible D gene (5 bases). V lost 7 bases to trimming and J lost 3 bases, with 16 bases between them. Germline values: CDR1 MDHEN, CDR2 SYDVKM. The CDR3 length is 15 residues.

This rearrangement joins TRBV7-9 to TRBJ1-5, with a possible D match to TRBD1 (6 bases). The germline CDR1 and CDR2 sequences are SEHNR and FQNEAQ (reference sequence). The CDR3 runs 16 residues. V was clipped by 6 bases and J by 1 base, with 16 bases between them. The CDR3 DNA is TGTGCCAGCAGTTCCGGCCCTAGGGGGAGCAATCAGCCCCAGCATTTT. It specifies CASSSGPRGSNQPQHF.

The chain links TRBV28 to TRBJ1-1; TRBD1 might be the D (6 bases). CDR1 is MDHEN and CDR2 is SYDVKM in the germline V gene. This CDR3 comprises 12 residues. With 5 bases removed from V and 7 bases from J, the gap between germline ends came to 11 bases. CDR3 protein: CASSRTGYEAFF. CDR3 in DNA: TGTGCCAGCAGTCGTACAGGGTATGAAGCTTTCTTT.

The gene calls are TRBV13 and TRBJ1-6; D unclear. Trimming stripped 5 bases from V and 9 bases from J, with 20 bases between. From germline, CDR1 is PRHDT and CDR2 FYEKMQ (reference sequence). CDR3 length equals 16 residues. The CDR3 DNA reads as TGTGCCAGCAGCGAACTTGGTATACTCTCTGGTTCACCCCTCCACTTT. Amino acids: CASSELGILSGSPLHF. Complete variable domain (other parts from reference TRBV13 and TRBJ1-6): AAGVIQSPRHLIKEKRETATLKCYPIPRHDTVYWYQQGPGQDPQFLISFYEKMQSDKGSIPDRFSAQQFSDYHSELNMSSLELGDSALYFCASSELGILSGSPLHFGNGTRLTVT.

This clone was recorded once. The J gene is TRBJ2-7, the V gene TRBV5-8; TRBD2 agrees at 7 bases. Germline V gene lookup returns CDR1 SGHTS and CDR2 YDEGEE. V shed 1 base and J 1 base; nucleotides not matched to a gene: 8. The CDR3 is 16 residues long. Here the CDR3 reads CASSLLLTSRSYEQYF. Here the CDR3 DNA reads TGTGCCAGCAGCTTGCTTCTGACTAGCCGATCCTACGAGCAGTACTTC.

This chain uses TRBV5-1 with TRBJ2-3; D is unresolved. The V and J ends lost 4 bases and 2 bases respectively, with 8 bases between them. The CDR3 has 13 residues. Germline lookup yields CDR1 SGHRS and CDR2 YFSETQ. The CDR3 spells CASSNPITDTQYF. The CDR3 nucleotides are TGCGCCAGCAGCAACCCTATCACAGATACGCAGTATTTT.

The chain carries TRBV7-6 and TRBJ2-3; 11 nucleotides agree with TRBD2. The V and J ends lost 5 bases and 4 bases, in that order; junction bases with no gene match: 14. This CDR3 spans 18 amino acids. Germline V CDR1 and CDR2: SGHVS, FNYEAQ. The CDR3 DNA sequence: TGTGCCAGCAGCCCCTGGGCCCTAGCGGGGGGAGCTGCAGATACGCAGTATTTT. Translating it yields CASSPWALAGGAADTQYF.

The V gene is TRBV5-8, the J gene TRBJ1-2, with D perhaps TRBD1 (6 bases). Trimming took off 3 bases at V and 5 bases at J, with 11 bases between the two ends. Germline CDR1 reads SGHTS; CDR2 reads YDEGEE. This CDR3 is built from 13 residues. The CDR3 here is CASSSTGRYGYTF. In DNA form, the CDR3 reads TGTGCCAGCAGCTCGACAGGAAGATATGGCTACACCTTC.

The V gene is TRBV28, the J gene TRBJ2-1; 10 bases align to TRBD2. The CDR3 has 15 amino acids. With V trimmed by 6 bases and J by 6 bases, 8 bases remained unmatched. Germline loops: CDR1 MDHEN, CDR2 SYDVKM. The CDR3 coding sequence is TGTGCCAGCAGGGTACTTAGCGGGAGGTTCAATGAGCAGTTCTTC. Encoded protein: CASRVLSGRFNEQFF. The variable domain in full, with the rest retrieved from reference TRBV28 and TRBJ2-1, is DVKVTQSSRYLVKRTGEKVFLECVQDMDHENMFWYRQDPGLGLRLIYFSYDVKMKEKGDIPEGYSVSREKKERFSLILESASTNQTSMYLCASRVLSGRFNEQFFGPGTRLTVL.

This chain connects TRBV11-2 to TRBJ2-1; D is perhaps TRBD2 (6 bases). The V and J ends lost 1 base and 7 bases respectively, with 17 bases between them. CDR1 is SGHAT, CDR2 FQNNGV, per germline. The CDR3 length is 16 residues. In DNA form, the CDR3 reads TGTGCCAGCAGCTTAGGGCACCGGGGGATCAGAAATGAGCAGTTCTTC. This sequence encodes CASSLGHRGIRNEQFF.

The chain is built from TRBV7-3 and TRBJ2-1, with 8 positions matching TRBD2. V shed 6 bases and J 2 bases; nucleotides not matched to a gene: 6. CDR1 is SGHTA, CDR2 FQGTGA, per germline. This CDR3 is built from 15 residues. The CDR3: CASSMAGGTYNEQFF. Written as DNA, the CDR3 is TGTGCCAGCAGTATGGCGGGAGGCACCTACAATGAGCAGTTCTTC.

This chain links TRBV29-1 with TRBJ2-5; D is unresolved. This CDR3 contains 16 residues. V lost 2 bases to trimming and J lost 5 bases, with 21 bases between them. Germline V CDR1 and CDR2: SQVTM, ANQGSEA. The CDR3 here is CSVEPGSGLLKETQYF. The CDR3, as DNA: TGCAGCGTTGAACCCGGGTCCGGTCTCCTAAAGGAGACCCAGTACTTC. The variable domain in full, with the rest retrieved from reference TRBV29-1 and TRBJ2-5, is SAVISQKPSRDICQRGTSLTIQCQVDSQVTMMFWYRQQPGQSLTLIATANQGSEATYESGFVIDKFPISRPNLTFSTLTVSNMSPEDSSIYLCSVEPGSGLLKETQYFGPGTRLLVL.

The chain couples TRBV7-9 to TRBJ1-5; 8 bases are shared with TRBD1. There are 15 residues in the CDR3. J gave up 5 bases and V 4 bases, and 7 bases lay outside the gene matches. Germline values: CDR1 SEHNR, CDR2 FQNEAQ (reference sequence). CDR3 coding DNA: TGTGCCAGCAGCTCGACAGGGGATCGCCATCAGCCCCAGCATTTT. This codes for CASSSTGDRHQPQHF.

In its sample, this clone was seen a few times. V and J are TRBV6-5 and TRBJ1-5; a weak D match, TRBD1 (5 bases). The germline V gene has CDR1 MNHEY and CDR2 SVGAGI. Trimming removed 7 bases from V and 0 bases from J, with 10 bases in between. The CDR3 length is 14 residues. The CDR3 spells CASTGRGSNQPQHF. The CDR3, as DNA: TGTGCCAGCACGGGGAGGGGTAGCAATCAGCCCCAGCATTTT.

The chain joins TRBV6-5 to TRBJ1-2; D might be TRBD1 (6 bases). The CDR3 sequence is 15 residues long. The germline gives CDR1 MNHEY, CDR2 SVGAGI. The V end was cut by 2 bases, the J end by 5 bases, with 15 bases between. The DNA of the CDR3 is TGTGCCAGCAGTTACCGGGCTGGACAGAGTTATGGCTACACCTTC. Translated, it gives CASSYRAGQSYGYTF.

J is TRBJ2-3 and V is TRBV24-1, with a possible D match to TRBD1 (5 bases). V gave up 4 bases and J gave up 0 bases, with 16 bases separating them. The CDR3 loop spans 17 amino acids. Germline CDR1 reads KGHDR; CDR2 reads SFDVKD. This CDR3 is CATSDPNRMGSTDTQYF. For the CDR3, the DNA is TGTGCCACCAGTGACCCTAACAGGATGGGAAGCACAGATACGCAGTATTTT.

V and J are TRBV19 and TRBJ2-1; TRBD2 is a possible D gene (5 bases). The V gene's germline CDR1 is LNHDA and CDR2 SQIVND (reference sequence). The CDR3 loop spans 15 amino acids. V was clipped by 3 bases and J by 2 bases, with 11 bases between them. The CDR3 DNA reads as TGTGCCAGTAGTATGGGTAGCGCCGCCTACAATGAGCAGTTCTTC. Encoded protein: CASSMGSAAYNEQFF.